This T cell receptor (beta chain) was sequenced in a study of blood T cells in healthy people across ages. General study points: Higher diversity, along with more naive CD4+ cells, distinguished long-lived donors from aged donors.

Concerning this clonotype itself: Its antigen is currently unknown.

CDR1 is MNHEY and CDR2 is SVGEGT in the germline V gene. There are 14 residues in the CDR3. Trimming shortened V by 6 bases and J by 3 bases, and 13 bases separated the two germline ends. Each sample used at least 6 million PBMCs. Together with a sample-barcoded 5' primer, a J-beta primer mix was included in a second PCR lasting about 6 to 12 cycles. MiXCR was run by TCRdb on the 5' RACE reads, yielding one entry per CDR3 protein. In the table there are 1,800,000 or so distinct CDR3 sequences, roughly two fifths of which are singletons. The V gene is TRBV6-2 or TRBV6-3, the J gene TRBJ2-3, with D uncertain. The sequencing input was blood. This sequence originates from a human donor in good health. The CDR3 DNA reads TGTGCCAGCAGCTCGGCAGGTCGGACAGATACGCAGTATTTT. Translating it yields CASSSAGRTDTQYF.